The 30 T cell receptor beta chains in this list originate from one sample, sequenced in a study of cytomegalovirus exposure and HLA in healthy donors. PCR used 60 Vbeta primers and 13 Jbeta primers. Libraries were prepared by immunoSEQ multiplex PCR; TCRdb keeps only in-frame clonotypes and omits some of them. The top ten hold 1.6% of the sample, which has 150,000 to 200,000 clones, about 76% seen once. Sequencing used PBMCs. These receptors came from a woman aged 45-65 years in good health and CMV-seronegative.

The chain has TRBV7-3 and TRBJ2-1; 9 bases align to TRBD2. J was trimmed by 6 bases and V by 5 bases; bases with no gene match: 8. The V gene's germline CDR1 is SGHTA and CDR2 FQGTGA. The CDR3 runs 15 residues. The CDR3 nucleotides are TGTGCCAGCAGCACCCAGCGGGGGGCCTTCAATGAGCAGTTCTTC. It is translated as CASSTQRGAFNEQFF.

This clone was recorded once. The chain carries TRBV10-3 and TRBJ2-3; possible D gene TRBD2, 6 bases. V dropped 8 bases and J dropped 4 bases, with 13 bases sitting between them. Germline assignment: CDR1 ENHRY and CDR2 SYGVKD. This CDR3 is built from 13 residues. CDR3 residues: CAISGSRSDTQYF. The DNA for the CDR3 is TGTGCCATCTCCGGGAGTAGGTCAGATACGCAGTATTTT.

The chain carries TRBV7-2 and TRBJ2-1, with TRBD2 matching over 11 bases. V lost 3 bases and J lost 8; bases outside the gene matches: 6. CDR1 and CDR2 (germline): SGHTA, FQGNSA. The CDR3 length is 15 residues. CDR3 region: CASSFVTSGGDEQFF. CDR3 in DNA: TGTGCCAGCAGCTTTGTCACTAGCGGGGGCGATGAGCAGTTCTTC.

The rearrangement uses TRBV6-1 and TRBJ1-1; weak D call: TRBD1 (5 bases). Trimming cost V 6 bases and J 7 bases, with 18 bases left between them. The V gene's germline CDR1 is MNHNS and CDR2 SASEGT. The CDR3 extends over 14 amino acids. CDR3 region: CASRASGQGLEAFF. CDR3 bases: TGTGCCAGCAGAGCTTCCGGCCAGGGACTTGAAGCTTTCTTT.

V gene TRBV4-1 combines with J gene TRBJ2-2, with 9 positions matching TRBD1. V gave up 2 bases and J gave up 9 bases; unmatched junction bases: 7. This CDR3 region has 15 residues. The germline CDR1 and CDR2 sequences are MGHRA and YSYEKL. The CDR3 DNA reads as TGCGCCAGCAGCCAAACACAGGGGGCGCGCAGGGAGCTGTTTTTT. Its protein is CASSQTQGARRELFF.

This chain uses TRBV30 with TRBJ2-2, with 10 bases fitting TRBD2. The CDR3 length is 18 residues. The V segment lost 2 bases and the J segment 7 bases; nucleotides outside the gene matches: 16. Germline loops: CDR1 GTSNPN, CDR2 SVGIG (reference sequence). The CDR3 sequence is CAWSLSRTSGIHDGELFF. Written as DNA, the CDR3 is TGTGCCTGGAGTCTTTCTCGCACTAGCGGGATTCATGACGGGGAGCTGTTTTTT.

V gene TRBV28 combines with J gene TRBJ1-3, with D perhaps matching TRBD1 (5 bases). The V gene's germline CDR1 is MDHEN and CDR2 SYDVKM. This CDR3 spans 16 amino acids. V lost 3 bases and J 0 bases, leaving 12 bases between the germline ends. The DNA of the CDR3 is TGTGCCAGCAGTTTCGTCGGGAGGGGCTCTGGAAACACCATATATTTT. The encoded protein is CASSFVGRGSGNTIYF.

This clone has just a few counts. The rearrangement uses TRBV28 and TRBJ2-2; D remains ambiguous. Trimming cost V 6 bases and J 6 bases, with 8 bases left between them. Germline CDR1 MDHEN, CDR2 SYDVKM. The CDR3 has 12 amino acids. The DNA of the CDR3 is TGTGCCAGCAGACAGATACCCGGGGAGCTGTTTTTT. Translation gives CASRQIPGELFF.

V usage is TRBV15 and J usage is TRBJ2-5, with 10 nucleotides matching TRBD1. The length of the CDR3 is 17 residues. The germline V gene encodes CDR1 LNHNV and CDR2 YYDKDF (reference sequence). J was trimmed by 1 base and V by 5 bases; bases with no gene match: 10. In DNA, the CDR3 is TGTGCCACCAGCGCACAATCCGGGACAGGGGTCCAAGAGACCCAGTACTTC. Its protein product is CATSAQSGTGVQETQYF.

The V gene is TRBV30, the J gene TRBJ1-1, with D tentatively TRBD1 (5 bases). The V end was cut by 2 bases, the J end by 4 bases, with 17 bases between. The CDR3 has 15 amino acids. Looked up from germline, CDR1 is GTSNPN and CDR2 is SVGIG (reference sequence). The chain's CDR3 is CAWSPGLGGATEAFF. In DNA form, the CDR3 reads TGTGCCTGGAGTCCAGGCCTCGGAGGGGCCACTGAAGCTTTCTTT.

The rearrangement uses TRBV28 and TRBJ1-5, with TRBD1 matching over 11 bases. V was pared by 7 bases and J by 6 bases, with 11 bases of the junction left unmatched. Germline loops: CDR1 MDHEN, CDR2 SYDVKM. The CDR3 contains 16 residues. This chain's CDR3 is CASIPGGQGDGQPQHF. CDR3 DNA sequence: TGTGCCAGCATCCCTGGGGGACAGGGGGACGGTCAGCCCCAGCATTTT.

Details on this clone: The CDR3 ends on some other residue instead of the conserved phenylalanine or tryptophan, so this is likely a read error. Because the CDR3's place on the DNA is in doubt, the DNA is left out and the CDR3 is given as listed by TCRdb. The chain recombines TRBV7-2 with TRBJ2-7; the table's D call, TRBD2, has no DNA check behind it. Germline CDR1 and CDR2: SGHTA and FQGNSA. Including both end residues, the CDR3 is 13 amino acids long. The CDR3 protein is CASSLQTSGALYL.

There are a few counts of this clone. The chain is built from TRBV5-1 and TRBJ2-1; a possible D gene is TRBD2 (5 bases). The germline V gene encodes CDR1 SGHRS and CDR2 YFSETQ. This CDR3 comprises 15 residues. V was trimmed by 0 bases and J by 4 bases, leaving 11 bases between them. The CDR3 is CASSLELGGYNEQFF. CDR3 DNA: TGCGCCAGCAGCTTGGAGCTAGGCGGGTACAATGAGCAGTTCTTC.

This chain connects TRBV7-9 to TRBJ1-2; D is possibly TRBD1 (5 bases). Germline loops: CDR1 SEHNR, CDR2 FQNEAQ (reference sequence). The CDR3 has 13 amino acids. V lost 8 bases to trimming and J lost 2 bases, with 12 bases between them. The CDR3 DNA sequence: TGTGCCAGCGAGGGACTGATAAACTATGGCTACACCTTC. This sequence encodes CASEGLINYGYTF.

The J gene is TRBJ1-1, the V gene TRBV6-6, with 7 positions matching TRBD1. V gave up 6 bases and J gave up 4 bases; unmatched junction bases: 5. CDR3 length equals 13 residues. CDR1 MNHNY and CDR2 SVGAGI come from the germline V gene (reference sequence). CDR3 nucleotide sequence: TGTGCCAGCAGCAAACAGGGGAGCACTGAAGCTTTCTTT. It encodes CASSKQGSTEAFF.

This chain connects TRBV19 to TRBJ2-7, with TRBD2 matching 7 bases. This CDR3 is 14 amino acids long. CDR1 is LNHDA and CDR2 is SQIVND in the germline V gene (reference sequence). V gave up 5 bases and J gave up 5 bases; unmatched junction bases: 9. The CDR3 sequence: CASSSRTRRHEQYF. The CDR3 DNA is TGTGCCAGTAGTTCCCGGACTAGACGGCACGAGCAGTACTTC.

The gene calls are TRBV7-2 and TRBJ2-3; weak D call: TRBD2 (6 bases). Per germline, CDR1 SGHTA and CDR2 FQGNSA. The CDR3 has 16 residues. The V end lost 3 bases, the J end lost 4 bases, and 17 bases lay between the germline ends. The DNA for the CDR3 is TGTGCCAGCAGCTTCCGCGGGACCCCAGGAGCAGATACGCAGTATTTT. Its protein product is CASSFRGTPGADTQYF.

CDR3 amino acids: CATSRGQNTGELFF. The DNA for the CDR3 is TGTGCCACCAGCAGAGGACAGAACACCGGGGAGCTGTTTTTT. The chain couples TRBV15 to TRBJ2-2, with unresolved D. V was cut by 1 base and J by 1 base, with 4 bases left in between. This CDR3 region has 14 residues. Germline CDR1 and CDR2: LNHNV and YYDKDF (reference sequence).

The V gene is TRBV15, the J gene TRBJ1-1; D perhaps matches TRBD1 (6 bases). From germline, CDR1 is LNHNV and CDR2 YYDKDF (reference sequence). The CDR3 covers 13 residues. Trimming shortened V by 3 bases and J by 5 bases, and 10 bases separated the two germline ends. The CDR3 region has the DNA TGTGCCACCAGCAGTGACAGGTCGACTGAAGCTTTCTTT. The encoded protein is CATSSDRSTEAFF.

The rearrangement joins TRBV5-1 to TRBJ2-7, with 7 bases matching TRBD1. The CDR3 is 16 residues long. V lost 7 bases, J lost 4 bases, and 17 bases stayed unmatched. The germline CDR1 and CDR2 sequences are SGHRS and YFSETQ. The CDR3 DNA reads as TGCGCCAGCTCACCAGACCCAGGGGGAGTCCGGTACGAGCAGTACTTC. As protein: CASSPDPGGVRYEQYF. The whole variable domain, filled in from reference TRBV5-1 and TRBJ2-7, reads KAGVTQTPRYLIKTRGQQVTLSCSPISGHRSVSWYQQTPGQGLQFLFEYFSETQRNKGNFPGRFSGRQFSNSRSEMNVSTLELGDSALYLCASSPDPGGVRYEQYFGPGTRLTVT.

This clone showed up just a few times. The chain joins TRBV4-1 to TRBJ2-7, with 7 nucleotides matching TRBD1. This CDR3 spans 18 amino acids. The V and J ends lost 3 bases and 0 bases, in that order; junction bases with no gene match: 14. Germline loops: CDR1 MGHRA, CDR2 YSYEKL. CDR3 in amino acids: CASSQEGTAKRSSYEQYF. The CDR3 nucleotides read TGCGCCAGCAGCCAGGAAGGGACAGCCAAAAGGAGCTCCTACGAGCAGTACTTC.

This chain uses TRBV10-3 with TRBJ1-2; the match to TRBD1 covers 9 bases. V shed 6 bases and J 4 bases; nucleotides not matched to a gene: 6. The CDR3 loop spans 14 amino acids. Per the germline V gene, CDR1 is ENHRY and CDR2 is SYGVKD. The CDR3 DNA sequence: TGTGCCATCAGCCCCGACAGGGGGGGCTATGGCTACACCTTC. This gives the protein CAISPDRGGYGYTF.

The chain uses TRBV6-5 and TRBJ1-2, with 7 nucleotides matching TRBD1. Unmatched junction bases numbered 3, after V lost 6 bases and J lost 2 bases. The CDR3 contains 13 residues. Germline lookup yields CDR1 MNHEY and CDR2 SVGAGI. The CDR3 is CASRATGNYGYTF. The CDR3 DNA reads as TGTGCCAGCAGAGCGACAGGGAACTATGGCTACACCTTC.

This chain joins TRBV7-2 and TRBJ2-1; no definite D call. Germline V gene data show CDR1 as SGHTA and CDR2 as FQGNSA. The ends were cut back, 5 bases at V and 9 bases at J, with 11 bases in the middle. CDR3 length equals 12 residues. The CDR3 DNA follows: TGTGCCAGCAGCCCCTTCCCGGGTGAGCAGTTCTTC. Translated: CASSPFPGEQFF.

This chain uses TRBV18 with TRBJ2-7; D call uncertain. Germline V gives CDR1 KGHSH, CDR2 LQKENI. This CDR3 is built from 13 residues. Trimming removed 4 bases from V and 1 base from J, with 8 bases in between. The CDR3 region has the DNA TGTGCCAGCTCACTGCCGGGTTCCTACGAGCAGTACTTC. The encoded protein is CASSLPGSYEQYF.

The genes are TRBV30 and TRBJ2-7; 9 bases fit TRBD1. V dropped 2 bases and J dropped 2; count of bases not matched to a gene: 4. The germline CDR1 and CDR2 sequences are GTSNPN and SVGIG (reference sequence). The CDR3 spans 14 residues. The CDR3 sequence: CAWSPGTGTYEQYF. Here the CDR3 DNA reads TGTGCCTGGAGTCCTGGGACAGGGACCTACGAGCAGTACTTC.

V gene TRBV9 combines with J gene TRBJ2-7; 8 bases match TRBD1. This CDR3 is built from 15 residues. Germline lookup yields CDR1 SGDLS and CDR2 YYNGEE. The ends lost 0 bases at V and 2 bases at J; junction bases unmatched: 4. Here the CDR3 DNA reads TGTGCCAGCAGCGTAGACCCAGGGGGCCCCTACGAGCAGTACTTC. Its translation: CASSVDPGGPYEQYF.

The chain is built from TRBV19 and TRBJ1-1, with TRBD1 matching 7 bases. The V segment lost 5 bases and the J segment 8 bases; nucleotides outside the gene matches: 11. Germline V gene data show CDR1 as LNHDA and CDR2 as SQIVND (reference sequence). The CDR3 spans 14 residues. CDR3 sequence reads: CASSPLGGSSEAFF. DNA of the CDR3: TGTGCCAGTAGTCCCCTAGGGGGCTCCTCCGAAGCTTTCTTT.

This chain uses TRBV19 with TRBJ1-5; the D is unclear. Germline V gene sequence: CDR1 LNHDA, CDR2 SQIVND (reference sequence). Trimming removed 3 bases from V and 2 bases from J, with 14 bases in between. The CDR3 length is 16 residues. CDR3 region: CASSIWAGRGNQPQHF. The DNA of the CDR3 is TGTGCCAGTAGTATTTGGGCAGGTCGTGGCAATCAGCCCCAGCATTTT.

This clone was observed a handful of times. The chain recombines TRBV6-5 with TRBJ1-5; 7 nucleotides match TRBD1. The CDR3 runs to 14 residues. The ends lost 6 bases at V and 4 bases at J; junction bases unmatched: 6. Germline loops: CDR1 MNHEY, CDR2 SVGAGI. The chain's CDR3 is CASSGQALNQPQHF. The CDR3 nucleotides are TGTGCCAGCAGCGGACAGGCTCTGAATCAGCCCCAGCATTTT.